These T cell receptor beta chains were read from a single sample in a study of response to subunit inactivated influenza vaccine. MiXCR, applied by TCRdb to the RT-PCR reads, yields one record per CDR3 protein. The sample lists around 790,000 distinct CDR3 sequences; less than 25% were seen once. Sequenced material: PBMCs from blood, taken about 5 days after vaccination. Receptors were obtained from a man between 45 and 60 years old who received an inactivated influenza vaccine. CDR3s include the opening cysteine and the closing phenylalanine or tryptophan. D genes are given only for firm matches. A clone size is listed for some rows: how often the clone was seen (once, few, many), or a class if it is expanded.

j_call	cdr3_length	v_call	clone_size	d_call	cdr3_nt	cdr3_aa
TRBJ2-2	16	TRBV29-1	many	TRBD2	TGCAGCGTTGAAGATCTACTAGCGGGAGTCACCGGGGAGCTGTTTTTT	CSVEDLLAGVTGELFF
TRBJ1-1	15	TRBV20-1	-	-	TGCAGTGCTAGGTCAGGGGTCCCCCCCGACACTGAAGCTTTCTTT	CSARSGVPPDTEAFF
TRBJ2-5	15	TRBV7-8	-	TRBD2	TGTGCCAGCAGCTTTAGCGGGAGGGCCTCAGAGACCCAGTACTTC	CASSFSGRASETQYF
TRBJ2-3	17	TRBV29-1	few	TRBD1	TGCAGCGTTGGGGGATCAGAAGGACAGGGTAACACAGATACGCAGTATTTT	CSVGGSEGQGNTDTQYF
TRBJ2-6	17	TRBV6-1	-	TRBD1	TGTGCCAGCAATATTAACAGGGGGCGCGCTGGGGCCAACGTCCTGACTTTC	CASNINRGRAGANVLTF
TRBJ1-4	15	TRBV5-1	-	-	TGCGCCAGCAGCTTGGTCACGGGCCGCCCAGAAAAACTGTTTTTT	CASSLVTGRPEKLFF
TRBJ2-3	17	TRBV7-2	-	TRBD2	TGTGCCAGCAGCACCTCCTACGGGCGGGGGGGCGGAGATACGCAGTATTTT	CASSTSYGRGGGDTQYF
TRBJ2-5	14	TRBV6-1	few	TRBD1	TGTGCCAGCAGACTCCTGGACAGGGGAAAGACCCAGTACTTC	CASRLLDRGKTQYF
TRBJ1-4	17	TRBV28	-	TRBD1	TGTGCCAGCAGTCCTTGGACAGGGGAGAGACTTAATGAAAAACTGTTGTTT	CASSPWTGERLNEKLLF
TRBJ2-1	15	TRBV15	many	-	TGTGCCACCAGCAGGCGAGGGAGCTCCTACAATGAGCAGTTCTTC	CATSRRGSSYNEQFF
TRBJ2-1	15	TRBV12-3/TRBV12-4	many	TRBD2	TGTGCCAGCAGTCTACAAGCGGGGCTTTACAATGAGCAGTTCTTC	CASSLQAGLYNEQFF
TRBJ1-1	13	TRBV20-1	-	-	TGCAGTGCTAGTACAGCCCCGAACACTGAAGCTTTCTTT	CSASTAPNTEAFF
TRBJ2-1	16	TRBV4-3	-	TRBD2	TGCGCCAGCAGCCAAGATATCGGACTAGCGGGCAATGAGCAGTTCTTC	CASSQDIGLAGNEQFF
TRBJ1-1	16	TRBV7-3	-	TRBD1	TGTGCCAGCAGTCGTACAGGGGGCGTGAGAGGAACTGAAGCTTTCTTT	CASSRTGGVRGTEAFF
TRBJ2-1	15	TRBV12-3/TRBV12-4	few	-	TGTGCCAGCAGTTTCGGGCTAGCGTCCTACAATGAGCAGTTCTTC	CASSFGLASYNEQFF
TRBJ1-1	14	TRBV7-2	few	TRBD1	TGTGCCAGCAACCCGACAGGGATGAACACTGAAGCTTTCTTT	CASNPTGMNTEAFF
TRBJ1-1	17	TRBV5-1	-	-	TGCGCCAGCAGCTTGTCGAGGGGGGTATCCAGGAACACTGAAGCTTTCTTT	CASSLSRGVSRNTEAFF
TRBJ2-5	16	TRBV4-3	few	TRBD1	TGCGCCAGCAGCCAACAGACAGGGATAAACCAAGAGACCCAGTACTTC	CASSQQTGINQETQYF
TRBJ2-7	14	TRBV11-2	-	-	TGTGCCAGCAGCTTAGGCCCAGGGGCCCACGAGCAGTACTTC	CASSLGPGAHEQYF
TRBJ1-1	19	TRBV7-8	few	-	TGTGCCAGCAGCTTATTTCGTGGCTCAAGGGTAAGACTGAACACTGAAGCTTTCTTT	CASSLFRGSRVRLNTEAFF
TRBJ2-7	17	TRBV7-9	-	TRBD2	TGTGCCAGCAGCTTAGCTTCTAGCGGGGGGGCATCCTACGAGCAGTACTTC	CASSLASSGGASYEQYF
TRBJ2-7	13	TRBV20-1	few	-	TGCAGTGCTAGGTCGGGTGATTTCTACGAGCAGTACTTC	CSARSGDFYEQYF
TRBJ2-7	15	TRBV4-3	-	-	TGCGCCAGCAGCCTCCACGGACAGTCAAGTTACGAGCAGTACTTC	CASSLHGQSSYEQYF
TRBJ2-1	18	TRBV6-5	few	-	TGTGCCAGCAGTTACTCGATTAATAGCGGAAGCTCCTACAATGAGCAGTTCTTC	CASSYSINSGSSYNEQFF
TRBJ2-7	15	TRBV28	-	TRBD1	TGTGCCAGCAGTTTCACAGGACAGGGGGGGGCCGAGCAGTACTTC	CASSFTGQGGAEQYF
TRBJ2-7	15	TRBV5-1	few	TRBD2	TGCGCCAGCAGCATTTTAGCGGGAGGGCCGGGTGAGCAGTACTTC	CASSILAGGPGEQYF
TRBJ2-1	19	TRBV11-1	-	TRBD2	TGTGCCAGCAGCTTACCGGCCGGACTAGCCGGTTCTATCGCGGGGGAGCAGTTCTTC	CASSLPAGLAGSIAGEQFF
TRBJ1-6	16	TRBV20-1	few	-	TGCAGTGCATCTGACAGTGGGGCCGCTGGCGATTCACCCCTCCACTTT	CSASDSGAAGDSPLHF
TRBJ1-5	14	TRBV30	-	-	TGTGCCTGGAGTCTATGGGGGGGCAATCAGCCCCAGCATTTT	CAWSLWGGNQPQHF
TRBJ2-5	14	TRBV7-9	-	-	TGTGCCAGCAGCCCCGGGCCGCACCAAGAGACCCAGTACTTC	CASSPGPHQETQYF
TRBJ1-2	15	TRBV4-1	few	-	TGCGCCAGCAGCCTTAACAGGGAGCCCCTGTACGGCTACACCTTC	CASSLNREPLYGYTF
TRBJ2-7	15	TRBV24-1	few	-	TGTGCCACCAGCAAATCCGGGACTCGAGCCTACGAGCAGTACTTC	CATSKSGTRAYEQYF
TRBJ1-2	11	TRBV20-1	many	TRBD1	TGCAGTGCAAGACAGGGTTATGGCTACACCTTC	CSARQGYGYTF
TRBJ2-4	14	TRBV28	-	-	TGTGCCAGCAGTCAGGACCAGTCGGGGTCCATTCAGTACTTC	CASSQDQSGSIQYF
TRBJ2-2	13	TRBV5-1	-	-	TGCGCCAGCAGCTGGAAGGGGTCCGGGGAGCTGTTTTTT	CASSWKGSGELFF
TRBJ2-3	13	TRBV20-1	few	-	TGCAGTGGCGGTAGCGGTTCAACAGATACGCAGTATTTT	CSGGSGSTDTQYF
TRBJ2-2	17	TRBV2	-	-	TGTGCCAGCAGTGATTATTTCTTGGACAAAAACACCGGGGAGCTGTTTTTT	CASSDYFLDKNTGELFF
TRBJ1-5	15	TRBV15	-	-	TGTGCCACCAGCAGTCTGGCCCGGGGGGATCAGCCCCAGCATTTT	CATSSLARGDQPQHF
TRBJ1-2	13	TRBV6-6	few	-	TGTGCCAGCAGTTATGAGGCTTACTATGGCTACACCTTC	CASSYEAYYGYTF
TRBJ2-1	15	TRBV7-6	few	-	TGTGCCAGCAGCCGCAGGGAAAATACCTACAATGAGCAGTTCTTC	CASSRRENTYNEQFF
TRBJ2-5	14	TRBV28	few	-	TGTGCCAGCAGGGGATTTCCTAGTTCGGAGACCCAGTACTTC	CASRGFPSSETQYF
TRBJ1-1	15	TRBV3-1	once	-	TGTGCCAGCAGGGGGACACGCGGCAGGGGCGGTGAAGCTTTCTTT	CASRGTRGRGGEAFF
TRBJ2-7	16	TRBV9	-	TRBD2	TGTGCCAGCAGCTCCTCACTAGCGGGAAAGTACTACGAGCAGTACTTC	CASSSSLAGKYYEQYF
TRBJ2-1	17	TRBV15	many	-	TGTGCCACCAGCAGAGATATCGATCGGGCCCCTTACAATGAGCAGTTCTTC	CATSRDIDRAPYNEQFF
TRBJ2-1	14	TRBV29-1	many	TRBD1	TGCAGCGTTGGGGGACAGGGGGTTTACAATGAGCAGTTCTTC	CSVGGQGVYNEQFF
TRBJ1-4	12	TRBV6-2/TRBV6-3	-	-	TGTGCCAGCACCCACCGGAGTGGAAAACTGTTTTTT	CASTHRSGKLFF
TRBJ2-7	15	TRBV4-1	-	TRBD1	TGCGCCAGCAGCCAAGATTGGGCAGGGGGCGGGATGCAGTACTTC	CASSQDWAGGGMQYF
TRBJ2-1	14	TRBV7-2	-	-	TGTGCCAGCAGCTATGCCACGGGGTACAATGAGCAGTTCTTC	CASSYATGYNEQFF
TRBJ2-5	15	TRBV20-1	few	TRBD2	TGCAGTGCTAGGGTACTAGCGGGGGCCCGGGAGACCCAGTACTTC	CSARVLAGARETQYF
TRBJ1-4	15	TRBV20-1	few	-	TGCAGTGCTAGAGTATCGAGGAGGGAGGGTGAAAAACTGTTTTTT	CSARVSRREGEKLFF
TRBJ2-4	14	TRBV6-2/TRBV6-3	-	-	TGTGCCAGCAGTTACTCAGGGCCAGGGAACATTCAGTACTTC	CASSYSGPGNIQYF